Each of the 7 T cell receptor beta chains below was sequenced from the same sample in a study of cytomegalovirus exposure and HLA in healthy donors. Vbeta (60) and Jbeta (13) primers were used in the PCR. Some clones are missing from TCRdb's copy, which holds only in-frame ones; the method was immunoSEQ multiplex PCR. This table holds about 160,000 clones, roughly 80% found once. Source material: PBMCs. Receptors originate from a woman aged 30 to 39 in good health and CMV-seropositive.

This rearrangement joins TRBV6-5 to TRBJ2-7, with 11 bases fitting TRBD2. With 6 bases clipped from V and 6 bases from J, the junction kept 4 bases outside the gene matches. This CDR3 comprises 13 residues. Germline lookup yields CDR1 MNHEY and CDR2 SVGAGI. This CDR3 is CASRVAGGREQYF. The CDR3 DNA follows: TGTGCCAGCAGGGTAGCGGGGGGGCGCGAGCAGTACTTC.

The chain employs TRBV6-6 and TRBJ2-2, with 10 bases identical to TRBD2. This CDR3 is 16 amino acids long. The ends lost 7 bases at V and 8 bases at J; junction bases unmatched: 13. Germline V gives CDR1 MNHNY, CDR2 SVGAGI (reference sequence). The CDR3 DNA follows: TGTGCCAGCACCAGCCGGACTAGCGGACAGCAAGGGGAGCTGTTTTTT. Its protein product is CASTSRTSGQQGELFF.

This clone has just one count. This rearrangement joins TRBV6-1 to TRBJ1-1; D is ambiguous. CDR1 and CDR2 from the germline V gene are MNHNS and SASEGT. This CDR3 is 13 amino acids long. Trimming shortened V by 5 bases and J by 11 bases, and 18 bases separated the two germline ends. CDR3 sequence (DNA): TGTGCCAGCAGTCCAAGAGAGAGGGTAATCGCTTTCTTT. Amino acids: CASSPRERVIAFF.

The J gene is TRBJ2-1, the V gene TRBV27; 13 positions match TRBD2. This CDR3 contains 18 residues. The germline CDR1 and CDR2 sequences are MNHEY and SMNVEV (reference sequence). Unmatched junction bases numbered 16, after V lost 7 bases and J lost 7 bases. CDR3 amino acids: CASTPIPLLAGGHNEQFF. The CDR3, as DNA: TGTGCCAGCACCCCCATCCCCCTACTAGCGGGGGGGCATAATGAGCAGTTCTTC.

The chain recombines TRBV5-1 with TRBJ1-2, with D possibly TRBD1 on 5 matching bases. Germline lookup yields CDR1 SGHRS and CDR2 YFSETQ. Trimming left V 0 bases short and J 4 bases short, with 13 bases between. The CDR3 runs 15 residues. CDR3 amino acids: CASSLEGWGGYGYTF. CDR3 coding DNA: TGCGCCAGCAGCTTGGAAGGTTGGGGGGGCTATGGCTACACCTTC.

The chain carries TRBV7-2 and TRBJ1-2, with D possibly TRBD1 on 6 matching bases. V lost 5 bases to trimming and J lost 4 bases, with 11 bases between them. The CDR3 loop spans 13 amino acids. Germline V lookup: CDR1 SGHTA, CDR2 FQGNSA. CDR3 nucleotides: TGTGCCAGCAGCCACGGACAGCTCTATGGCTACACCTTC. It codes for CASSHGQLYGYTF.

This clone appeared once. V is TRBV5-4 and J is TRBJ2-3; 9 bases map to TRBD2. The CDR3 consists of 16 residues. V shed 1 base, J shed 0 bases, and the junction held 3 bases outside the gene matches. Germline V gives CDR1 SGHNT, CDR2 YYREEE (reference sequence). CDR3 residues: CASSLKAGGSTDTQYF. The DNA of the CDR3 is TGTGCCAGCAGCTTGAAGGCGGGGGGGAGCACAGATACGCAGTATTTT.